What follows are 2 T cell receptor beta chains derived from one specimen sequenced in a study of regulatory and conventional T cells in RAG deficiency. Sequencing was performed with immunoSEQ multiplex PCR; in TCRdb, only in-frame clones are kept and a portion is missing. The data contain 34,000 or so clones, around nine tenths of them singletons. The data also belong to a second study, concerning regulatory T cells. That work states: Amplification used 52 TRBV primers and 13 TRBJ primers.

Sequences were obtained from CD8+ T cells sorted from blood. The receptors here all came from a human donor in good health.

The gene calls are TRBV6-1 and TRBJ1-2; 7 nucleotides align to TRBD1. The CDR3 covers 13 residues. Germline loops: CDR1 MNHNS, CDR2 SASEGT. Trimming removed 6 bases from V and 5 bases from J; junction bases left unmatched: 6. CDR3 sequence: CASRKTGDYGYTF. Written as DNA, the CDR3 is TGTGCCAGCAGAAAAACAGGGGATTATGGCTACACCTTC.

The chain couples TRBV7-9 to TRBJ1-1; possibly TRBD1 for D (5 bases). This CDR3 has 14 residues. From germline, CDR1 is SEHNR and CDR2 FQNEAQ (reference sequence). The ends were cut back, 0 bases at V and 7 bases at J, with 12 bases in the middle. The CDR3 loop is CASSLAGTAGEAFF. The CDR3 coding sequence is TGTGCCAGCAGCTTAGCGGGGACGGCTGGTGAAGCTTTCTTT.